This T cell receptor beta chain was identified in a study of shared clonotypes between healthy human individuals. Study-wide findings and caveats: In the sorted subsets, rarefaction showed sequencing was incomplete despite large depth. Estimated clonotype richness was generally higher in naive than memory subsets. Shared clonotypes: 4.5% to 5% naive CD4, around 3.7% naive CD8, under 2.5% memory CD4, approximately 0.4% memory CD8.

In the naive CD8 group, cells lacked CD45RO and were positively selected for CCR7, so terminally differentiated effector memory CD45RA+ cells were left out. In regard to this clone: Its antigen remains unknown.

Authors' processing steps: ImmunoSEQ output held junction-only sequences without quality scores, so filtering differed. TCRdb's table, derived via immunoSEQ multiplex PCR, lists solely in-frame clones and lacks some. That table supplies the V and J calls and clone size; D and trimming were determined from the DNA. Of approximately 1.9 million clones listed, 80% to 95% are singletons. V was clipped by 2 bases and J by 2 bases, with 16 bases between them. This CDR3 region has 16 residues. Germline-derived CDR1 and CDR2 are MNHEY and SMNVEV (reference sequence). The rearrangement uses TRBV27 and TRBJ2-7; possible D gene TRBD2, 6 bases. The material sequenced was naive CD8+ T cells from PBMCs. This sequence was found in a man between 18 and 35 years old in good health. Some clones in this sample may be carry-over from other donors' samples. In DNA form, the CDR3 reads TGTGCCAGCAGTTTAAGGAGTGGCGGGACTCCCTACGAGCAGTACTTC. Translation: CASSLRSGGTPYEQYF.